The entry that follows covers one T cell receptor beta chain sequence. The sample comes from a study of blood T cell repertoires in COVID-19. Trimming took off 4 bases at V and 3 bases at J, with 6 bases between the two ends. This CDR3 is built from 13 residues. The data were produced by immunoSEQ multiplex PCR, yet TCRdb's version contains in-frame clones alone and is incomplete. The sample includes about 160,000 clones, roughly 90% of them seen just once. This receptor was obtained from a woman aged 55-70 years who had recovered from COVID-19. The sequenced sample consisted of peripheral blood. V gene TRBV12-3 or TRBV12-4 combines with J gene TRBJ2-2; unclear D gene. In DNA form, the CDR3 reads TGTGCCAGCAGTTCTCAGGACACCGGGGAGCTGTTTTTT. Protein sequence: CASSSQDTGELFF.